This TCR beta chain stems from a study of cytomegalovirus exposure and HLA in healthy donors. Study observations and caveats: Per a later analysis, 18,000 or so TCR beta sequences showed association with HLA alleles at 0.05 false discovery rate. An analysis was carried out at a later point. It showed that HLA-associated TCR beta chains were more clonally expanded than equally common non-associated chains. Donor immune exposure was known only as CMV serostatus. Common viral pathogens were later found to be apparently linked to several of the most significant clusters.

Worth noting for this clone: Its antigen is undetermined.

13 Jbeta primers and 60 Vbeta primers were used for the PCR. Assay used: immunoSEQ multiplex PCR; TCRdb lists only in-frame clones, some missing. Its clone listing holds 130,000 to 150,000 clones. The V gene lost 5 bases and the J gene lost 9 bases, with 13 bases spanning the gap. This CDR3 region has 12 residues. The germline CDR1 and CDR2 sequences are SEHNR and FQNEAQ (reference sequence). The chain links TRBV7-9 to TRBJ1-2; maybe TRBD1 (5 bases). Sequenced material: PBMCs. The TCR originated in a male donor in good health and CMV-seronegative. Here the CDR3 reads CASSTQGLSYTF. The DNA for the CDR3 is TGTGCCAGCAGCACCCAGGGTTTAAGCTACACCTTC.